Detailed here is one T cell receptor (beta chain). The data belong to a study of beta chain features in type 1 diabetes. About 100 mL of blood, on average, came from one heparinised draw per donor. Stem cell-like memory, regulatory, central memory and naive CD4+ cells were sorted via CD45RO/CCR7/CD25/CD127/CD95/CD27. Purity above 95% was achieved in all sorted populations. Every isolated RNA sample was fully reverse transcribed, so sequencing captured expressed TCRB transcripts. Sequenced by immunoSEQ multiplex PCR; TCRdb stores in-frame clones only, minus some. The profile shows about 930,000 clones, about a sixth of them singletons. This CDR3 contains 17 residues. The V end was cut by 4 bases, the J end by 0 bases, with 16 bases between. Germline CDR1 is LNHDA and CDR2 is SQIVND (reference sequence).

The sequenced sample was naive CD4+ T cells from blood. This receptor was taken from a woman under 30 in good health. The V call is TRBV19, the J call TRBJ2-1; TRBD1 is a possible D gene (7 bases). The CDR3 is CASSTRPGGISYNEQFF. The CDR3 nucleotides read TGTGCCAGTAGTACCCGGCCAGGGGGGATCTCCTACAATGAGCAGTTCTTC.